This T cell receptor beta chain was sequenced in a study of T cells in women clearing cervical HPV infection. At the level of the study: Case blood was drawn when the lesion was first found; control blood after infection became undetectable. Study results and caveats: T-cell numbers per sample were unknown and may explain richness differences. Timing of associations relative to infection is unclear; T-cell subsets were not isolated.

The germline V gene encodes CDR1 SGHAT and CDR2 FQNNGV. Between the trimmed V and J ends, which lost 1 base and 3 bases, there was a span of 4 bases. The CDR3 covers 13 residues. As regards this clone: Its antigen is still unknown. The read is 3 residues too short to cover the CDR3 end, so that end is filled in from the germline J gene.

Average input was 1200 ng genomic DNA for immunoSEQ TCR beta CDR3 amplification. Some clones are missing from TCRdb's copy, which holds only in-frame ones; the method was immunoSEQ multiplex PCR. The table counts 20,000 to 25,000 clones; approximately 9.8% lies in the top ten. Sequenced sample: blood buffy coat. The sequence derives from a woman between 18 and 70 years old with a cervical HPV16 infection that either progressed to CIN3+ or cleared (not recorded which). The chain employs TRBV11-2 and TRBJ1-5; D not resolved. CDR3 DNA, as far as it was read: TGTGCCAGCAGCTTAGTGTACAATCAGCCC. Translation: CASSLVYNQP. The whole CDR3 protein is CASSLVYNQPQHF.